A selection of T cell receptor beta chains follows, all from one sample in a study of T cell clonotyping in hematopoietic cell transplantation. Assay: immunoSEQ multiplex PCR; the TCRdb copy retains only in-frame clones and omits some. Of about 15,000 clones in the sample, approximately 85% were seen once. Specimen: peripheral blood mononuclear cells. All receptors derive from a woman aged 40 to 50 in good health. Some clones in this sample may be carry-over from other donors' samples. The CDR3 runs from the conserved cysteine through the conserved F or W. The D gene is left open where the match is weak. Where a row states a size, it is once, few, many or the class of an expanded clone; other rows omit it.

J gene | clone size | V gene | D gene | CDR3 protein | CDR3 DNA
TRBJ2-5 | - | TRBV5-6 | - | CASSLVQETQYF | TGTGCCAGCAGCTTGGTACAAGAGACCCAGTACTTC
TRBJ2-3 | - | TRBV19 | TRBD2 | CASSNLAGDTQYF | TGTGCCAGTAGTAATCTAGCGGGAGATACGCAGTATTTT
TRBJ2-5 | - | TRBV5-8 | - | CAGRGRSGRVAQYF | TGTGCCGGCCGGGGACGGAGCGGTCGCGTGGCCCAGTACTTC
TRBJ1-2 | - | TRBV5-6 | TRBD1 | CASSLVGTGDLYGYTF | TGTGCCAGCAGCTTGGTGGGGACAGGTGACCTTTATGGCTACACCTTC
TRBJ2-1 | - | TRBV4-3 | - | CASSQEVPGVSYNEQFF | TGCGCCAGCAGCCAAGAAGTGCCGGGGGTCTCCTACAATGAGCAGTTCTTC
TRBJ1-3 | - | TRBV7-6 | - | CASSLVRGNTIYF | TGTGCCAGCAGCTTAGTACGAGGAAACACCATATATTTT
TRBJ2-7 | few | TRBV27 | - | CASSPSPARVTYEQYF | TGTGCCAGCAGTCCCAGCCCAGCCAGGGTGACCTACGAGCAGTACTTC
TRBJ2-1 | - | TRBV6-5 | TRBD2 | CASSYQVGGSYNEQFF | TGTGCCAGCAGTTACCAGGTGGGAGGGTCCTACAATGAGCAGTTCTTC
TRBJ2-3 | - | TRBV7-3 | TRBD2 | CASSLHGAGGGTDTQYF | TGTGCCAGCAGCTTACACGGCGCGGGAGGGGGCACAGATACGCAGTATTTT
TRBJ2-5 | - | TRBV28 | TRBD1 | CASSFAGTVQETQYF | TGTGCCAGCAGTTTCGCCGGGACAGTCCAAGAGACCCAGTACTTC
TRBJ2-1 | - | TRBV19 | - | CASSIGWDSYNEQFF | TGTGCCAGTAGTATCGGCTGGGACTCCTACAATGAGCAGTTCTTC
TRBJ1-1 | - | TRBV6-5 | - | CASSYSRQTVTEAFF | TGTGCCAGCAGTTACTCTAGACAGACGGTCACTGAAGCTTTCTTT
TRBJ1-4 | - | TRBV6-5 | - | CASSRSATNEKLFF | TGTGCCAGCAGTCGGAGTGCAACTAATGAAAAACTGTTTTTT
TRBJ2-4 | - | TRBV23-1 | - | CAAPRALAKNIQYF | TGCGCCGCTCCTCGGGCCCTAGCCAAAAACATTCAGTACTTC
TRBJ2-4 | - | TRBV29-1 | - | CSGSDKNIQYF | TGCAGCGGGTCGGACAAAAACATTCAGTACTTC
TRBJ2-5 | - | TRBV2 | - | CASKQDLQETQYF | TGTGCCAGCAAACAGGACTTGCAAGAGACCCAGTACTTC
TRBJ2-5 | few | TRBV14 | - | CASSPRGLEETQYF | TGTGCCAGCAGTCCTCGGGGGTTGGAAGAGACCCAGTACTTC
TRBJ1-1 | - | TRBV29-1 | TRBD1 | CSVSTGDTEAFF | TGCAGCGTAAGTACAGGGGACACTGAAGCTTTCTTT
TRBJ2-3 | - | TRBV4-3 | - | CASSQDTMSTDTQYF | TGCGCCAGCAGCCAAGATACGATGAGCACAGATACGCAGTATTTT
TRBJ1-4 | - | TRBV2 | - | CASRRRGVNEKLFF | TGTGCCAGCCGCCGCAGGGGTGTTAATGAAAAACTGTTTTTT
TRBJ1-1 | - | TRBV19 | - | CASSIFRRNTEAFF | TGTGCCAGTAGTATCTTCAGGAGGAACACTGAAGCTTTCTTT
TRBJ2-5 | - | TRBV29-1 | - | CSVEGGVVETQYF | TGCAGCGTTGAAGGCGGGGTAGTCGAGACCCAGTACTTC
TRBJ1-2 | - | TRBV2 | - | CASSGRQENCGYTF | TGTGCCAGCAGTGGCAGACAGGAGAACTGTGGCTACACCTTC
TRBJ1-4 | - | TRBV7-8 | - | CASSLVVPGGATNEKLFF | TGTGCCAGCAGCTTAGTAGTGCCGGGAGGGGCAACTAATGAAAAACTGTTTTTT
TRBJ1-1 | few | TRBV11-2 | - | CASSGALGGYTEAFF | TGTGCCAGCAGCGGAGCTCTTGGCGGGTACACTGAAGCTTTCTTT
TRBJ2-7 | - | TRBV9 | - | CASSFTGDEQYF | TGTGCCAGCAGCTTTACCGGGGACGAGCAGTACTTC
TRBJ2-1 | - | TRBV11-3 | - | CASSSDYTNEQFF | TGTGCCAGCAGCTCGGACTATACAAATGAGCAGTTCTTC
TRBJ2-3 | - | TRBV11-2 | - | CASSLDPPLRGGATDTQYF | TGTGCCAGCAGCTTAGACCCACCTCTTCGAGGGGGGGCCACAGATACGCAGTATTTT
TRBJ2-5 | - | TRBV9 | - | CASSPRGDVVQETQYF | TGTGCCAGCAGCCCCAGGGGAGACGTTGTCCAAGAGACCCAGTACTTC
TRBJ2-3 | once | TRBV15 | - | CATSHRTTDTQYF | TGTGCCACCAGCCACAGGACCACAGATACGCAGTATTTT
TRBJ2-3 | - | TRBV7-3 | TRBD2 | CASSPPGLAGDTQYF | TGTGCCAGCAGCCCTCCGGGACTAGCGGGAGATACGCAGTATTTT
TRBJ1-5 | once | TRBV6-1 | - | CASSEGRWRGVGNQPQHF | TGTGCCAGCAGTGAAGGGCGTTGGCGGGGGGTTGGCAATCAGCCCCAGCATTTT
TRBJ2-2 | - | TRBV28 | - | CASSLGQNTGELFF | TGTGCCAGCAGTTTGGGACAGAACACCGGGGAGCTGTTTTTT
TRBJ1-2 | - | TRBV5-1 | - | CASSEYAGANYGYTF | TGCGCCAGCAGCGAATATGCAGGGGCAAACTATGGCTACACCTTC
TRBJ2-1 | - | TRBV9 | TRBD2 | CASSVGSRGSLNEQFF | TGTGCCAGCAGCGTAGGTTCGCGGGGGTCCCTCAATGAGCAGTTCTTC
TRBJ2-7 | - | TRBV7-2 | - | CASSLGTETYEQYF | TGTGCCAGCAGCTTAGGGACCGAGACCTACGAGCAGTACTTC
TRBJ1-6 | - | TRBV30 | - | CAWSARTPARNSPLHF | TGTGCCTGGAGTGCTCGAACGCCAGCGAGGAATTCACCCCTCCACTTT